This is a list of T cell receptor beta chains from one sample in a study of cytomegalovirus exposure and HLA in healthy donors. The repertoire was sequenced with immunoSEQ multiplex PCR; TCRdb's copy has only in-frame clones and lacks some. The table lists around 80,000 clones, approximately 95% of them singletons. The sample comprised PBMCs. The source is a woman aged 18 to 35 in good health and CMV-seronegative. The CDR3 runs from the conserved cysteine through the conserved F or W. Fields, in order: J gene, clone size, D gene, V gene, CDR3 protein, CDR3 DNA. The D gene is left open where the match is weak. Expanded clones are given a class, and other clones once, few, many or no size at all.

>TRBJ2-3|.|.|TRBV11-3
CASSPVRQIPSDTQYF
TGTGCCAGCAGCCCGGTGAGGCAGATCCCTTCAGATACGCAGTATTTT
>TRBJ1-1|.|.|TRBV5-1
CASSLEGAFTEAFF
TGCGCCAGCAGCTTGGAAGGGGCTTTCACTGAAGCTTTCTTT
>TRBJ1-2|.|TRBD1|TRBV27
CASSFSTGATYGYTF
TGTGCCAGCAGTTTCTCGACAGGGGCCACCTATGGCTACACCTTC
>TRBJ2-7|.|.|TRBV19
CASSFTPRGEQYF
TGTGCCAGTAGTTTCACTCCCCGCGGCGAGCAGTACTTC
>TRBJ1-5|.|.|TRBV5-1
CASSLDGVSNQPQHF
TGCGCCAGCAGCTTGGACGGTGTCAGCAATCAGCCCCAGCATTTT
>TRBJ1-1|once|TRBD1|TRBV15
CATSRDSSLRGQGNTEAFF
TGTGCCACCAGCAGAGATTCAAGTCTGAGGGGACAGGGGAACACTGAAGCTTTCTTT
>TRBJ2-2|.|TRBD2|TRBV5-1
CASSLAGLAENTGELFF
TGCGCCAGCAGCTTGGCCGGTCTAGCGGAGAACACCGGGGAGCTGTTTTTT
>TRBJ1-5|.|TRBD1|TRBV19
CASSIRTGGSSNQPQHF
TGTGCCAGTAGTATAAGGACAGGGGGCTCTAGCAATCAGCCCCAGCATTTT
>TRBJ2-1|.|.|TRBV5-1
CASSYQQGYNEQFF
TGCGCCAGCAGCTATCAACAGGGATACAATGAGCAGTTCTTC
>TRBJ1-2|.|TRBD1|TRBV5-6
CASSLAGGQDANYGYTF
TGTGCCAGCAGCTTGGCGGGTGGACAGGATGCTAACTATGGCTACACCTTC
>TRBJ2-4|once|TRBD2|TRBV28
CASSSIAGAKNIQYF
TGTGCCAGCAGTTCCATAGCGGGAGCCAAAAACATTCAGTACTTC
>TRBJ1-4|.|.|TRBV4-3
CASSQGSAGLGEKLFF
TGCGCCAGCAGCCAAGGTTCGGCAGGGCTCGGGGAAAAACTGTTTTTT
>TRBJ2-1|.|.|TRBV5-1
CASSMGGGPAHEQFF
TGCGCCAGCAGCATGGGGGGCGGACCGGCCCATGAGCAGTTCTTC
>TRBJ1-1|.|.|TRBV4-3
CASSQSADTVTEAFF
TGCGCCAGCAGCCAATCGGCCGACACGGTCACTGAAGCTTTCTTT
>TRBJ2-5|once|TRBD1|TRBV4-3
CASSQGRDRAGETQYF
TGCGCCAGCAGCCAAGGCCGGGACAGGGCAGGGGAGACCCAGTACTTC
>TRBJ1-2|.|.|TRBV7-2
CASSQGRGNYGYTF
TGTGCCAGCAGCCAGGGAAGGGGTAACTATGGCTACACCTTC
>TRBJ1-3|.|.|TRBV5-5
CASSLAPGGGNTIYF
TGTGCCAGCAGCTTGGCGCCAGGTGGTGGAAACACCATATATTTT
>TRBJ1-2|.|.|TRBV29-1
CSVVRGGGYTF
TGCAGCGTTGTCCGGGGAGGGGGCTACACCTTC
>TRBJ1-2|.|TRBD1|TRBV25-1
CASSGRLRRGREGYTF
TGTGCCAGCAGTGGTCGACTTCGGAGGGGGCGGGAAGGCTACACCTTC
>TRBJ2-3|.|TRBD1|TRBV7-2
CASSSGTGGRTDTQYF
TGTGCCAGCAGCTCGGGGACAGGGGGCAGGACAGATACGCAGTATTTT
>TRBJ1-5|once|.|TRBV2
CASRGTTLEGQPQHF
TGTGCCAGCAGGGGGACAACACTTGAGGGGCAGCCCCAGCATTTT
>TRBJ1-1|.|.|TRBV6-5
CASSYEGGGNTEAFF
TGTGCCAGCAGTTATGAAGGGGGGGGGAACACTGAAGCTTTCTTT
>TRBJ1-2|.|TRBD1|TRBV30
CAWDRDLAGYTF
TGTGCCTGGGACAGGGATTTGGCTGGCTACACCTTC
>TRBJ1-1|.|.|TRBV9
CASSVSGNTEAFF
TGTGCCAGCAGCGTATCCGGGAACACTGAAGCTTTCTTT
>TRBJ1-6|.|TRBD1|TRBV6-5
CASSWTGGDSPLHF
TGTGCCAGCAGCTGGACAGGGGGAGATTCACCCCTCCACTTT
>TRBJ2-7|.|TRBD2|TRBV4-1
CASSQERRENYEQYF
TGCGCCAGCAGCCAAGAGCGGCGGGAGAACTACGAGCAGTACTTC
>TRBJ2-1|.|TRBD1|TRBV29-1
CSVARRDRVDDEQFF
TGCAGCGTTGCCCGCCGAGACAGGGTAGATGATGAGCAGTTCTTC
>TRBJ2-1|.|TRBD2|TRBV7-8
CASSPDSGSYNEQFF
TGTGCCAGCAGCCCCGACAGCGGGAGCTACAATGAGCAGTTCTTC
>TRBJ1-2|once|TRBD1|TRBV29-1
CSADRGGYTF
TGCAGCGCGGACAGGGGCGGCTACACCTTC
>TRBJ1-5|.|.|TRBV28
CASSLEALPTRAQHF
TGTGCCAGCAGTTTGGAGGCTCTACCGACTAGAGCCCAGCATTTT
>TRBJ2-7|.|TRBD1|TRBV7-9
CASSFLGTGQSYEQYF
TGTGCCAGCAGCTTCTTAGGGACAGGGCAATCTTACGAGCAGTACTTC
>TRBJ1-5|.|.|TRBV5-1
CASRSGDGQPQHF
TGCGCCAGCAGGTCAGGGGATGGACAGCCCCAGCATTTT
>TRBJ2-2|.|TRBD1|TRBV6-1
CASRQGASGELFF
TGTGCCAGCAGACAGGGGGCTTCGGGGGAGCTGTTTTTT
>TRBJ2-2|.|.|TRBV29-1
CSVQTGELFF
TGCAGCGTTCAGACCGGGGAGCTGTTTTTT
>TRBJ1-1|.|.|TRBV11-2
CASSPPFTEAFF
TGTGCCAGCAGCCCCCCATTCACTGAAGCTTTCTTT
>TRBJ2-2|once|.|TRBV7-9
CASGPREQGVTGELFF
TGTGCCAGCGGGCCCCGGGAACAGGGAGTGACCGGGGAGCTGTTTTTT
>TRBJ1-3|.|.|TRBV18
CASSPEQGSGNTIYF
TGTGCCAGCTCACCCGAACAGGGATCTGGAAACACCATATATTTT
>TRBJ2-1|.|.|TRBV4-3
CASSQDGGLNEQFF
TGCGCCAGCAGCCAAGATGGCGGCCTCAATGAGCAGTTCTTC
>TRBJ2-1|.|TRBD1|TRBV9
CASSVRQGGNEQFF
TGTGCCAGCAGCGTAAGACAGGGGGGCAATGAGCAGTTCTTC
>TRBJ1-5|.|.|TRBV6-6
CASRIGQPNQPQHF
TGTGCCAGCAGGATTGGACAGCCTAATCAGCCCCAGCATTTT
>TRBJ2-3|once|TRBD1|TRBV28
CATFGTVSTDTQYF
TGTGCCACCTTCGGGACAGTGAGCACAGATACGCAGTATTTT
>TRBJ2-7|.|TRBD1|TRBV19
CASRGTDTGGAEQYF
TGTGCCAGTAGAGGGACCGATACAGGGGGCGCCGAGCAGTACTTC
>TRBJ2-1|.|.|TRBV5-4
CASSQLLGAAYNEQFF
TGTGCCAGCAGCCAGCTCTTGGGGGCGGCCTACAATGAGCAGTTCTTC
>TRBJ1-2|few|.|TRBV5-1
CASAGVTYGYTF
TGCGCCAGCGCGGGGGTTACCTATGGCTACACCTTC
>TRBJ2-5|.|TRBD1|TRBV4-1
CASSQAPTGGLQETQYF
TGCGCCAGCAGCCAAGCCCCGACAGGGGGCCTTCAAGAGACCCAGTACTTC
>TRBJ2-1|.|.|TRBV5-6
CASSAAWGGGGNEQFF
TGTGCCAGCAGCGCCGCCTGGGGAGGGGGGGGGAATGAGCAGTTCTTC
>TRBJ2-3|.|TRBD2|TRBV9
CASSAGGTSGPMWNTDTQYF
TGTGCCAGCAGCGCTGGTGGGACTAGCGGGCCAATGTGGAACACAGATACGCAGTATTTT
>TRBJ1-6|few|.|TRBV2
CASSVENSPLHF
TGTGCCAGCAGTGTAGAGAATTCACCCCTCCACTTT